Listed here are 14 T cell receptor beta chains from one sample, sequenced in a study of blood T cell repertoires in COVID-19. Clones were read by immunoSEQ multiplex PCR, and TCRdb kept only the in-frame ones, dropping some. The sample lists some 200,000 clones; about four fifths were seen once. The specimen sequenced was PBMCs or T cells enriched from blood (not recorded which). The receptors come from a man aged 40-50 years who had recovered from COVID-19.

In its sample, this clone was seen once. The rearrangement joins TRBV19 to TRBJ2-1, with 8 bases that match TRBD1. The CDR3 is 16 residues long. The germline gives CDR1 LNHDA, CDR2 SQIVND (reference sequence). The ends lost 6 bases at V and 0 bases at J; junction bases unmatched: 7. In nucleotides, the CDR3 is TGTGCCAGTAGCGATGGGACAGGCAGCTCCTACAATGAGCAGTTCTTC. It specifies CASSDGTGSSYNEQFF.

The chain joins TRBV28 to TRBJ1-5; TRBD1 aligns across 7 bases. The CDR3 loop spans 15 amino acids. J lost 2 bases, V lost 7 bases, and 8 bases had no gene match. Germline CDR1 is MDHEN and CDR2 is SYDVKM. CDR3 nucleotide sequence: TGTGCCAGCACCGAACAGGGGTCTCGCAATCAGCCCCAGCATTTT. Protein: CASTEQGSRNQPQHF.

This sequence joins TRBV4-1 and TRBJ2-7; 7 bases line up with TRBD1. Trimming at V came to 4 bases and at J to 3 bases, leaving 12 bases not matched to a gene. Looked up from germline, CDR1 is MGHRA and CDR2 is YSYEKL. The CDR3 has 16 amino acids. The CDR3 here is CASSPTPGGSFYEQYV. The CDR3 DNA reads TGCGCCAGCAGCCCTACCCCAGGGGGAAGTTTCTACGAGCAGTACGTC.

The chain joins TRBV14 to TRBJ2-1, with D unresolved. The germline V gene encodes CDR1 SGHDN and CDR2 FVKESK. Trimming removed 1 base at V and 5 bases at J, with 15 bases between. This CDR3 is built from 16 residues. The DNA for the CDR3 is TGTGCCAGCAGCCAAGTCGCCCTGGTAGGAGACAATGAGCAGTTCTTC. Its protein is CASSQVALVGDNEQFF.

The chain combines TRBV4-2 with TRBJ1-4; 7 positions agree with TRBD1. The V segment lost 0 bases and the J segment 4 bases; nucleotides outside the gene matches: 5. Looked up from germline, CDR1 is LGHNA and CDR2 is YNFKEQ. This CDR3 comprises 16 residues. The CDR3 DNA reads TGTGCCAGCAGCCAAGAAAGACAGGGTTATAATGAAAAACTGTTTTTT. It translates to CASSQERQGYNEKLFF.

The CDR3 DNA is TGTGCCAGCAGTGAGACCGGGGGTGGCTATGGCTACACCTTC. Protein: CASSETGGGYGYTF. The chain is built from TRBV2 and TRBJ1-2, with D possibly matching TRBD1 (5 bases). This CDR3 spans 14 amino acids. V dropped 3 bases and J dropped 4 bases, with 12 bases sitting between them. Germline V CDR1 and CDR2: SNHLY, FYNNEI.

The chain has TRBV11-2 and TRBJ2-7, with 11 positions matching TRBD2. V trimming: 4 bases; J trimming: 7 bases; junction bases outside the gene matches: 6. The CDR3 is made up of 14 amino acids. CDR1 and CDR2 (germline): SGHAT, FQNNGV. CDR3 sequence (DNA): TGTGCCAGCAGCTACCGGACTAGCGGGCGTGAGCAGTACGTC. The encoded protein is CASSYRTSGREQYV.

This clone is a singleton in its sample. The CDR3 DNA sequence: TGTGCCACTAAAGAGGGGGCTGGAGATACGCAGTATTTT. Translated: CATKEGAGDTQYF. The chain couples TRBV7-9 to TRBJ2-3; 7 positions match TRBD1. Per the germline V gene, CDR1 is SEHNR and CDR2 is FQNEAQ (reference sequence). Losses at the gene ends were 10 bases for V and 5 bases for J; bases not matched to a gene: 9. The CDR3 is 13 residues long.

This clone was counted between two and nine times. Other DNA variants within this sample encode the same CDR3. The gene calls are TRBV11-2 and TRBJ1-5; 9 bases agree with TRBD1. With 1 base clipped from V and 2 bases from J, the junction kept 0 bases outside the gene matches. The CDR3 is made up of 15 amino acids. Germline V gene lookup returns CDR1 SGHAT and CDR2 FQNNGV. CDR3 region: CASSLGQGGNQPQHF. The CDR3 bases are TGTGCCAGCAGCTTAGGACAGGGGGGCAATCAGCCCCAGCATTTT. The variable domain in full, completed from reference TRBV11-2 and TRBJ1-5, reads EAGVAQSPRYKIIEKRQSVAFWCNPISGHATLYWYQQILGQGPKLLIQFQNNGVVDDSQLPKDRFSAERLKGVDSTLKIQPAKLEDSAVYLCASSLGQGGNQPQHFGDGTRLSIL.

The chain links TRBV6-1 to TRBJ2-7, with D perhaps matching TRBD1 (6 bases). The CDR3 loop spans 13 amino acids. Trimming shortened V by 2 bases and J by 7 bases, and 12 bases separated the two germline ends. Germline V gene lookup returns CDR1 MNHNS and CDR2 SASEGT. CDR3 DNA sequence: TGTGCCAGCAGTGAAATGGCAGGGGTTGAGCAGTACGTC. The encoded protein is CASSEMAGVEQYV.

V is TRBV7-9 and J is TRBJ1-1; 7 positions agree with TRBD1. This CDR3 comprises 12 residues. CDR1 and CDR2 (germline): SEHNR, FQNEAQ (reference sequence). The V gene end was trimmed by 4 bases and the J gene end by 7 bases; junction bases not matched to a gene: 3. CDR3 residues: CASSSQGVEAFF. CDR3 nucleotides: TGTGCCAGCAGCTCCCAGGGGGTTGAAGCTTTCTTT. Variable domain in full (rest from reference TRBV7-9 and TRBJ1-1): DTGVSQNPRHKITKRGQNVTFRCDPISEHNRLYWYRQTLGQGPEFLTYFQNEAQLEKSRLLSDRFSAERPKGSFSTLEIQRTEQGDSAMYLCASSSQGVEAFFGQGTRLTVV.

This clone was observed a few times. CDR3 sequence: CASSLVPEDYGYTF. CDR3 in DNA: TGTGCCAGCAGCTTAGTGCCGGAGGACTATGGCTACACCTTC. This chain joins TRBV7-6 and TRBJ1-2; D gene ambiguous. The CDR3 has 14 residues. Germline lookup yields CDR1 SGHVS and CDR2 FNYEAQ. Trimming shortened V by 1 base and J by 3 bases, and 9 bases separated the two germline ends.

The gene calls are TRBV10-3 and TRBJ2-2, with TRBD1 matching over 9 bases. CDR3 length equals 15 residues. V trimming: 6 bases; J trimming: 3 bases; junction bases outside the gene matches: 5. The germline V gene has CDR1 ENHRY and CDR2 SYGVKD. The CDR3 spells CAISHRGRDTGELFF. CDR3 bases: TGTGCCATCAGCCACAGGGGGCGCGACACCGGGGAGCTGTTTTTT.

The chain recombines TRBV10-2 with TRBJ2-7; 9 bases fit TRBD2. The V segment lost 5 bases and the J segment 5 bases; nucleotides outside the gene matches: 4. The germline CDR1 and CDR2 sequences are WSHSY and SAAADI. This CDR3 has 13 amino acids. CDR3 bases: TGCGCCAGCAGTTTAGCGGGAGAAAACGAGCAGTACTTC. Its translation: CASSLAGENEQYF.